This T cell receptor (beta chain) originates from a study of T cell responses to AZD1222 COVID-19 vaccine. Study overall: Pooled samples include second doses given at about 4 or 12 weeks. Study-level findings and limits: Regions 160-218 and 743-854 held dominance among vaccine-associated CD4 TCRs, which spanned spike. The donors showed a predominance of white British ancestry and of females, with possible underestimation of clonal diversity.

Measured with immunoSEQ multiplex PCR; TCRdb has only the in-frame clones, and not every one. In the table there are about 92,000 clones, 80% to 90% of which are singletons. A word on this clone: What it binds is unknown.

Germline values: CDR1 MNHEY, CDR2 SVGAGI. The CDR3 totals 13 residues. Deletions cut 5 bases from V and 4 bases from J, with 6 bases between. The sample in question was peripheral blood, obtained on day 0 of AZD1222 vaccination. The gene calls are TRBV6-5 and TRBJ1-6; D unresolved. This TCR came from an adult in good health. In DNA, the CDR3 is TGTGCCAGCAGTCCCTTATATAATTCACCCCTCCACTTT. It codes for CASSPLYNSPLHF.